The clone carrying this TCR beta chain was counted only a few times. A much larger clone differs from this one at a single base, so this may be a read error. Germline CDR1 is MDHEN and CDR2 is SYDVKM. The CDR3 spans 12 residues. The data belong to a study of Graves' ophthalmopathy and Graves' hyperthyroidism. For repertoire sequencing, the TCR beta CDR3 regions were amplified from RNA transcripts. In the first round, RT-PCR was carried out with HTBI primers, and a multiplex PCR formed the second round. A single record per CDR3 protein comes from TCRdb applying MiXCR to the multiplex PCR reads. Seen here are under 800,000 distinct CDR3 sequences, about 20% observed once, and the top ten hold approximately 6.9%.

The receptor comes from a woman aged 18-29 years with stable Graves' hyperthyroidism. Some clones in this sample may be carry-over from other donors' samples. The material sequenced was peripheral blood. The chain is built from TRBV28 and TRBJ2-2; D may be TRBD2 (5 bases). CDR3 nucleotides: TGTGCCAGCCTCGCTCAGACCGGGGAGCTGTTGTTT. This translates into CASLAQTGELLF.